This TCR beta chain originates from a study of blood T cell repertoires in COVID-19 (dated by TCRdb to 2018 to 2021). In terms of the full investigation: Collaborator samples came from the United States, Italy and Spain and covered acute and convalescent phases of COVID-19. The repertoires were released in a freely available public database meant as a resource for research on the immune response to SARS-CoV-2. Sample metadata almost always included a de-identified subject ID, COVID-19 status, age in years and sex. The samples were drawn from the first 160 participants of the ongoing ImmuneRACE study and from over 950 subjects provided by 6 global collaborators. The prospective study material was composed of cDNA or gDNA derived from T cells, B-cell-depleted T cells, or PBMCs. Where available, HLA class I and class II types were taken from metadata supplied by the sample provider and were not determined by assay-based typing. Deeply sampled blood TCRbeta repertoires from subjects exposed to, actively infected with, or recovered from COVID-19 were included in the dataset. Broader findings and caveats from the paper: Clinical and demographic metadata were provided uncurated, with the amount varying by source and participant.

A note on this clone: The clone's antigen remains unknown. Base qualities are not at hand, and no much larger clone is one base apart.

CDR1 and CDR2 were assigned from the germline V gene as SNHLY and FYNNEI. V loses 4 bases, J loses 7 bases, and the germline ends lie 7 bases apart. The CDR3 starts with the cysteine, ends with the phenylalanine, and has 11 residues. Only the CDR3 DNA stays, 33 bases, in frame from base 1. TCRbeta CDR3 regions were amplified from genomic DNA using the immunoSEQ Assay, a bias-controlled multiplex PCR. Concerning the study's data processing: The number of nucleated cells in each sample was estimated by amplification of reference gene primers within the assay. To quantify the absolute abundance of each unique TCRbeta CDR3 rearrangement, sequence reads were collapsed and filtered. For each sample, productive Simpson clonality was calculated by taking the square root of Simpson's diversity index across productive rearrangements. TCRdb carries this immuneACCESS record with in-frame sequences only. Its versions omit some clonotypes, under half of them owing to an unresolved V gene in the studies checked, with the rest unexplained. Clone size and the V and J calls come from that table; the DNA yielded D and trimming. In all, the sample holds 95,000 to 150,000 clones, and about 83% of those were seen once. The ten largest clones represent approximately 3.6% of the sample.

Participants in the prospective study were enrolled through a virtual design, were aged about 18 to 100 years, and lived in roughly 24 United States geographic areas. To assign participants to cohorts, the prospective study relied on clinical history that participants themselves reported in a screening survey and a study questionnaire. Recovered participants in ImmuneRACE Cohort 3 were defined as having two consecutive negative NP/OP PCR tests, clearance from a healthcare professional, or resolution of symptoms. Each participant in the prospective study had whole blood, serum and a nasopharyngeal or oropharyngeal swab collected by mobile phlebotomists. Over an approximately two-month period, participants in the prospective study had the option of providing additional blood draws and questionnaires. Prospective study blood samples were shipped either frozen or at room temperature before DNA extraction.

The rearranged chain carries TRBV2 and TRBJ1-1; the D gene assignment is ambiguous. This TCR was sampled from a woman aged 30 to 39 who had recovered from COVID-19. The sample taken for sequencing was PBMCs or T cells enriched from blood (not recorded which). In nucleotide form, the sequence is TGTGCCAGCAGTGTGGCGGTTGAAGCTTTCTTT. It specifies CASSVAVEAFF.